These T cell receptor beta chains were read from a single sample in a study of human T cells and chemical hapten exposure. MiXCR, applied by TCRdb to the RACE reads, yields one record per CDR3 protein. Among 75,000 to 90,000 distinct CDR3 sequences, 10% to 15% were seen once, and the ten largest hold about 4%. This specimen was whole blood, taken in connection with sensitization to the hapten diphenylcyclopropenone (DPC). These receptors were obtained from a woman aged 55-70 years with alopecia areata. Some clones in this sample may be carry-over from other donors' samples. CDR3s include the opening cysteine and the closing phenylalanine or tryptophan. Each record gives: D gene, V gene, J gene, clone size, CDR3 protein, CDR3 DNA. The D gene is left open where the match is weak. Not every row has a clone size; where given, it reads once, few, many or a size class.

>NA|TRBV29-1|TRBJ2-6|few
CSVDLGQAPPGANVLTF
TGCAGCGTTGACTTAGGCCAGGCCCCCCCTGGGGCCAACGTCCTGACTTTC
>TRBD1|TRBV20-1|TRBJ2-7|few
CSASRPQGGSYEQYF
TGCAGTGCTAGTCGCCCACAGGGGGGCTCCTACGAGCAGTACTTC
>NA|TRBV7-2|TRBJ2-1|many
CASSLQWDEQFF
TGTGCCAGCAGTCTGCAGTGGGATGAGCAGTTCTTC
>TRBD2|TRBV2|TRBJ2-3|NA
CASRLETSGGADTQYF
TGTGCCAGCAGGCTCGAGACTAGCGGGGGGGCAGATACGCAGTATTTT
>NA|TRBV7-6|TRBJ1-4|many
CASSLARGATNEKLFF
TGTGCCAGCAGCTTAGCGCGGGGGGCAACTAATGAAAAACTGTTTTTT
>NA|TRBV18|TRBJ1-5|many
CASSPLGDQPQHF
TGTGCCAGCTCACCACTCGGGGATCAGCCCCAGCATTTT
>NA|TRBV12-3/TRBV12-4|TRBJ2-2|many
CASSFSQADAGELFF
TGTGCCAGCAGTTTCTCGCAGGCCGACGCCGGGGAGCTGTTTTTT
>NA|TRBV3-1|TRBJ2-3|many
CASSQDQGRTDTQYF
TGTGCCAGCAGCCAAGACCAGGGGCGCACAGATACGCAGTATTTT
>TRBD1|TRBV6-5|TRBJ1-5|many
CASSRNRGNNQPQHF
TGTGCCAGCAGCCGAAACAGGGGTAACAATCAGCCCCAGCATTTT
>NA|TRBV14|TRBJ2-3|many
CASSRWGDLSTDTQYF
TGTGCCAGCAGCCGATGGGGGGACCTAAGCACAGATACGCAGTATTTT
>TRBD2|TRBV19|TRBJ2-7|many
CASSIGTSDEQYF
TGTGCCAGTAGTATCGGGACTAGCGACGAGCAGTACTTC
>NA|TRBV29-1|TRBJ2-1|many
CSVEDSLHNEQFF
TGCAGCGTGGAGGACAGTCTGCACAATGAGCAGTTCTTC
>NA|TRBV6-1|TRBJ2-7|NA
CASFDISYEQYF
TGTGCCAGCTTCGACATCTCCTACGAGCAGTACTTC
>TRBD1|TRBV6-2/TRBV6-3|TRBJ1-2|NA
CASSYSRQGRDYGYTF
TGTGCCAGCAGTTACTCGAGACAGGGGCGAGACTATGGCTACACCTTC
>TRBD1|TRBV10-3|TRBJ1-2|many
CAISERDRAGGYTF
TGTGCCATCAGTGAGAGGGACAGGGCGGGCGGCTACACCTTC
>TRBD2|TRBV5-1|TRBJ2-3|many
CASSLEGLADTQYF
TGCGCCAGCAGCTTGGAGGGACTAGCAGATACGCAGTATTTT
>NA|TRBV16|TRBJ2-6|many
CASSPLAGANVLTF
TGTGCCAGCAGCCCCCTAGCGGGGGCCAACGTCCTGACTTTC
>NA|TRBV19|TRBJ1-2|NA
CASSPGPEFYGYTF
TGTGCCAGTAGCCCTGGTCCTGAGTTCTATGGCTACACCTTC
>NA|TRBV2|TRBJ1-6|many
CATPAQRGLVDSPLHF
TGTGCCACCCCAGCCCAGAGGGGCCTTGTGGATTCACCCCTCCACTTT
>TRBD1|TRBV2|TRBJ2-7|many
CASRGGQGRPYEQYF
TGTGCCAGCAGGGGCGGACAGGGGCGCCCCTACGAGCAGTACTTC
>TRBD1|TRBV14|TRBJ1-2|NA
CASSQDVGTDIDYGYTF
TGTGCCAGCAGCCAAGATGTCGGGACAGATATTGACTATGGCTACACCTTC
>TRBD2|TRBV7-2|TRBJ2-3|few
CASSRQLAGGPNTQYF
TGTGCCAGCAGCCGACAACTAGCGGGGGGGCCGAATACGCAGTATTTT
>TRBD1|TRBV29-1|TRBJ1-3|many
CSVAKSMRGQGTGNTIYF
TGCAGCGTCGCAAAATCGATGCGGGGACAGGGGACTGGAAACACCATATATTTT
>TRBD2|TRBV27|TRBJ2-2|many
CASSRPKGYSGGAHTGELFF
TGTGCCAGCAGCCGGCCGAAGGGCTATAGCGGGGGGGCCCACACCGGGGAGCTGTTTTTT
>NA|TRBV7-8|TRBJ1-3|many
CASSPNRAGNTIYF
TGTGCCAGCAGCCCCAACAGGGCTGGAAACACCATATATTTT